These 5 T cell receptor beta chains were sequenced from one sample in a study of T cell responses to AZD1222 COVID-19 vaccine. Data came from immunoSEQ multiplex PCR; TCRdb stores just in-frame clones and leaves some out. Here the sample spans about 160,000 clones, under 95% being singletons. Specimen: peripheral blood, collected on day 0 of MenACWY control vaccination. All receptors come from an adult in good health.

This sequence joins TRBV5-1 and TRBJ2-7, with D maybe TRBD2 (5 bases). The CDR3 consists of 14 residues. The V gene lost 0 bases and the J gene lost 2 bases, with 9 bases spanning the gap. Germline CDR1 reads SGHRS; CDR2 reads YFSETQ. The CDR3 here is CASSLERRTYEQYF. CDR3 sequence (DNA): TGCGCCAGCAGCTTGGAACGGAGGACCTACGAGCAGTACTTC.

Only one count was recorded for this clone. This chain connects TRBV7-8 to TRBJ2-2; D is possibly TRBD2 (6 bases). The CDR3 is made up of 15 amino acids. V gave up 2 bases and J gave up 7 bases, with 14 bases separating them. Germline-derived CDR1 and CDR2 are SGHVS and FQNEAQ. The CDR3 nucleotides read TGTGCCAGCAGCTTATGGATGCGGGGAAGCGGGGAGCTGTTTTTT. Its translation: CASSLWMRGSGELFF.

The chain is built from TRBV7-9 and TRBJ1-2, with D hard to call. This CDR3 has 16 amino acids. Germline lookup yields CDR1 SEHNR and CDR2 FQNEAQ (reference sequence). The V and J ends lost 0 bases and 0 bases respectively, with 11 bases between them. Here the CDR3 reads CASSLADRTANYGYTF. DNA for the CDR3: TGTGCCAGCAGCTTAGCAGATAGGACCGCTAACTATGGCTACACCTTC. The full variable domain, rest sourced from reference TRBV7-9 and TRBJ1-2, is DTGVSQNPRHKITKRGQNVTFRCDPISEHNRLYWYRQTLGQGPEFLTYFQNEAQLEKSRLLSDRFSAERPKGSFSTLEIQRTEQGDSAMYLCASSLADRTANYGYTFGSGTRLTVV.

The chain employs TRBV19 and TRBJ2-7, with a weak D call TRBD2 (6 bases). Germline loops: CDR1 LNHDA, CDR2 SQIVND (reference sequence). This CDR3 is built from 14 residues. V was pared by 1 base and J by 3 bases, with 10 bases between. The CDR3 region is CASSIGRGRYEQYF. DNA of the CDR3: TGTGCCAGTAGTATAGGGCGGGGCCGCTACGAGCAGTACTTC.

The genes are TRBV7-9 and TRBJ2-7; D unclear. The CDR3 length is 13 residues. Trimming left V 5 bases short and J 2 bases short, with 10 bases between. Germline loops: CDR1 SEHNR, CDR2 FQNEAQ (reference sequence). The CDR3: CASSASSAYEQYF. CDR3 DNA sequence: TGTGCCAGCAGCGCCTCCTCTGCCTACGAGCAGTACTTC.